A selection of T cell receptor beta chains follows, all from one sample in a study of T-cell memory formation after mild COVID-19. TCRdb re-analysed the 5' RACE reads in MiXCR, keeping a single row per CDR3 protein. The sample lists roughly 100,000 distinct CDR3 sequences, more than 13% occurring once. Input material: PBMCs or a T cell subset sorted from them (not recorded which). The receptors derive from a man aged 18 to 29 who had mild COVID-19 (a few samples of this study predate the infection). Cell type and time point are not known. Each CDR3 is given with its conserved first and last residue. Each record gives: clone size, V gene, J gene, CDR3 protein. Clone size is shown for a subset of rows, as once, few, many or a class of expanded clone.

clone size: few; V gene: TRBV9; J gene: TRBJ2-3; CDR3 protein: CASSVGASSTDTQYF
clone size: few; V gene: TRBV28; J gene: TRBJ2-6; CDR3 protein: CATSGGPSGANVLTF
clone size: few; V gene: TRBV3-1; J gene: TRBJ1-1; CDR3 protein: CASSPRQGGWNTEAFF
clone size: .; V gene: TRBV4-1; J gene: TRBJ1-4; CDR3 protein: CASRQLQGSNEKLFF
clone size: .; V gene: TRBV25-1; J gene: TRBJ1-1; CDR3 protein: CASSDVPGGDTEAFF
clone size: once; V gene: TRBV28; J gene: TRBJ1-1; CDR3 protein: CASRPYRGNTEAFF
clone size: .; V gene: TRBV6-2/TRBV6-3; J gene: TRBJ2-7; CDR3 protein: CASSYSVNGGAYEQYF
clone size: .; V gene: TRBV4-1; J gene: TRBJ1-6; CDR3 protein: CASSPTRGTSPLHF
clone size: many; V gene: TRBV12-3/TRBV12-4; J gene: TRBJ1-2; CDR3 protein: CASSFEGIGNTF
clone size: few; V gene: TRBV3-1; J gene: TRBJ2-1; CDR3 protein: CASSQDRGPFQQFF
clone size: .; V gene: TRBV27; J gene: TRBJ2-3; CDR3 protein: CASTPVGTDTQYF
clone size: .; V gene: TRBV4-2; J gene: TRBJ2-5; CDR3 protein: CASSQGEILGETQYF
clone size: .; V gene: TRBV7-9; J gene: TRBJ2-1; CDR3 protein: CASSLGTGTYNEQFF
clone size: .; V gene: TRBV7-8; J gene: TRBJ1-3; CDR3 protein: CASRLGQLSSGNTIYF
clone size: many; V gene: TRBV15; J gene: TRBJ2-7; CDR3 protein: CATSRELLQVGQYF
clone size: many; V gene: TRBV20-1; J gene: TRBJ1-1; CDR3 protein: CSARPPGQHTEAFF
clone size: .; V gene: TRBV27; J gene: TRBJ1-2; CDR3 protein: CASSPGGGSAYGYTF
clone size: .; V gene: TRBV9; J gene: TRBJ2-1; CDR3 protein: CASSAEWGPNNEQFF
clone size: few; V gene: TRBV12-3/TRBV12-4; J gene: TRBJ2-7; CDR3 protein: CASRNRDERGYEQYF
clone size: few; V gene: TRBV20-1; J gene: TRBJ1-5; CDR3 protein: CSARELGQVIYSNQPQHF
clone size: few; V gene: TRBV5-1; J gene: TRBJ2-5; CDR3 protein: CASSLGGLRFQETQYF
clone size: .; V gene: TRBV4-1; J gene: TRBJ2-4; CDR3 protein: CASSRDGNIQYF
clone size: many; V gene: TRBV20-1; J gene: TRBJ2-7; CDR3 protein: CSARHDSLLEQYF
clone size: .; V gene: TRBV15; J gene: TRBJ1-2; CDR3 protein: CATSREFVVDGNYGYTF
clone size: many; V gene: TRBV6-1; J gene: TRBJ2-5; CDR3 protein: CASSELAGGPETQYF
clone size: .; V gene: TRBV4-2; J gene: TRBJ1-1; CDR3 protein: CASSQEQAGAFF
clone size: .; V gene: TRBV6-5; J gene: TRBJ2-5; CDR3 protein: CASSYGAGVQETQYF
clone size: many; V gene: TRBV20-1; J gene: TRBJ1-2; CDR3 protein: CSAKGSGYGYTF
clone size: .; V gene: TRBV12-3/TRBV12-4; J gene: TRBJ1-3; CDR3 protein: CASRLTGPDTIYF
clone size: .; V gene: TRBV28; J gene: TRBJ1-2; CDR3 protein: CASSFPIYGYTF
clone size: .; V gene: TRBV6-2/TRBV6-3; J gene: TRBJ2-4; CDR3 protein: CASRLSASPTKNIQYF
clone size: .; V gene: TRBV6-5; J gene: TRBJ2-1; CDR3 protein: CASSYGRLVTNRNEQFF
clone size: .; V gene: TRBV6-4; J gene: TRBJ2-2; CDR3 protein: CASRDRDTGELFF
clone size: many; V gene: TRBV7-2; J gene: TRBJ2-1; CDR3 protein: CASSLVDNEQFF
clone size: .; V gene: TRBV6-5; J gene: TRBJ1-1; CDR3 protein: CASSMGLRTEAFF
clone size: .; V gene: TRBV11-2; J gene: TRBJ1-2; CDR3 protein: CASSSPLGGVQYGYTF
clone size: .; V gene: TRBV6-5; J gene: TRBJ1-5; CDR3 protein: CASSAGRLGQPQHF
clone size: few; V gene: TRBV19; J gene: TRBJ2-2; CDR3 protein: CASTEGTGISGELFF
clone size: few; V gene: TRBV20-1; J gene: TRBJ2-7; CDR3 protein: CSAAGTGGVAGSGEQYF
clone size: .; V gene: TRBV27; J gene: TRBJ2-7; CDR3 protein: CASSFAGQGYEQYF
clone size: few; V gene: TRBV4-3; J gene: TRBJ1-5; CDR3 protein: CASSQDRVSNQPQHF
clone size: few; V gene: TRBV9; J gene: TRBJ2-7; CDR3 protein: CASSRRTGQFDEQYF
clone size: many; V gene: TRBV4-1; J gene: TRBJ1-5; CDR3 protein: CASSQGAGMGQPQHF
clone size: few; V gene: TRBV25-1; J gene: TRBJ1-1; CDR3 protein: CASSEAGWAFF
clone size: few; V gene: TRBV7-2; J gene: TRBJ2-7; CDR3 protein: CASSLVIGQHKYEQYF
clone size: .; V gene: TRBV12-3/TRBV12-4; J gene: TRBJ2-3; CDR3 protein: CASRYTVDTQYF
clone size: few; V gene: TRBV5-1; J gene: TRBJ2-3; CDR3 protein: CASSLLTGGQDTQYF
clone size: many; V gene: TRBV4-3; J gene: TRBJ1-4; CDR3 protein: CASSPDPGQGGEKLFF
clone size: .; V gene: TRBV9; J gene: TRBJ2-1; CDR3 protein: CASSLDREDDEQFF
clone size: .; V gene: TRBV20-1; J gene: TRBJ1-1; CDR3 protein: CSAGRTEFTEAFF
clone size: .; V gene: TRBV19; J gene: TRBJ1-2; CDR3 protein: CASSPRTGSNYGYTF
clone size: many; V gene: TRBV28; J gene: TRBJ1-5; CDR3 protein: CASSLIRDQPQHF
clone size: many; V gene: TRBV4-3; J gene: TRBJ1-5; CDR3 protein: CASSQTHRGLNNQPQHF
clone size: .; V gene: TRBV9; J gene: TRBJ2-1; CDR3 protein: CAGIAGRHNEQFF